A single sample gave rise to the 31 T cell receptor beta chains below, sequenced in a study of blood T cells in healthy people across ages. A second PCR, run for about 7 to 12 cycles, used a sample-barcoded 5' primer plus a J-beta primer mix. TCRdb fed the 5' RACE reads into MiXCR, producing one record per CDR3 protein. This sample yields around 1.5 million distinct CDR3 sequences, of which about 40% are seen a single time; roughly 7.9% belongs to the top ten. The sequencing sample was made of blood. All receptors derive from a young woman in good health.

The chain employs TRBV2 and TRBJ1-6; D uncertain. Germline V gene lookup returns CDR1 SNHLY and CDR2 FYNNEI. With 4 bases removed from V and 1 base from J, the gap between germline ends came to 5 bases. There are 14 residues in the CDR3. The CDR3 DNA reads TGTGCCAGCAGTGGCCAGTCCTATAATTCACCCCTCCACTTT. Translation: CASSGQSYNSPLHF.

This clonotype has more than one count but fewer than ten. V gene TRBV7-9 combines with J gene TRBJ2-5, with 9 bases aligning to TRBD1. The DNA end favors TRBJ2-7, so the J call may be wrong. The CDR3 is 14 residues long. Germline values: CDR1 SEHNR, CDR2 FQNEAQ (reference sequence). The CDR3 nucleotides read TGTGCCAGCAGCTTCCAGGACAGGGGTCTCGAGCAGTACTTC. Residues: CASSFQDRGLEQYF.

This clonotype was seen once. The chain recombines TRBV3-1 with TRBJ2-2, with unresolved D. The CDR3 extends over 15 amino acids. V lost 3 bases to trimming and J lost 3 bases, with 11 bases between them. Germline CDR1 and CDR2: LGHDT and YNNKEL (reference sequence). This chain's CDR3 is CASSQTQGYTGELFF. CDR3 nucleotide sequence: TGTGCCAGCAGCCAGACTCAAGGGTACACCGGGGAGCTGTTTTTT. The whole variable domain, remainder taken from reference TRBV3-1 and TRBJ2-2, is DTAVSQTPKYLVTQMGNDKSIKCEQNLGHDTMYWYKQDSKKFLKIMFSYNNKELIINETVPNRFSPKSPDKAHLNLHINSLELGDSAVYFCASSQTQGYTGELFFGEGSRLTVL.

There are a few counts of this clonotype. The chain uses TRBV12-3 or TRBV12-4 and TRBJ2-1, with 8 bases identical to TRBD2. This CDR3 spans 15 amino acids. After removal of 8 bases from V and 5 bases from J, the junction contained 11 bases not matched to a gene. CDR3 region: CASSLLGGGNNEQFF. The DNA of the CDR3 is TGTGCCAGCTCCCTTTTGGGCGGGGGGAACAATGAGCAGTTCTTC.

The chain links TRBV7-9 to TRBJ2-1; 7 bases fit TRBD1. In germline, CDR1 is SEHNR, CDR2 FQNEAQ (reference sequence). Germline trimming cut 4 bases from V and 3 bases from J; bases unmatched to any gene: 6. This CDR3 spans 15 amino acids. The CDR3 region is CASSYGQDNYNEQFF. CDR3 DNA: TGTGCCAGCAGCTACGGACAGGATAACTACAATGAGCAGTTCTTC.

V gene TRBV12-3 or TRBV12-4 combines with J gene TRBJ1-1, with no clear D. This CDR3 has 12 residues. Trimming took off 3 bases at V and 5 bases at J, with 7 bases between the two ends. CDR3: CASSFESTEAFF. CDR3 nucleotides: TGTGCCAGCAGTTTCGAAAGTACTGAAGCTTTCTTT.

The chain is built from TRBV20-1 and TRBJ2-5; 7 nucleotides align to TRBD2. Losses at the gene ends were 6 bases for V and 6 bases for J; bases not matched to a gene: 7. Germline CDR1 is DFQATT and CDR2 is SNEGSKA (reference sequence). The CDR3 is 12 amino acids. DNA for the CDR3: TGCAGTGCCGAGACTAGCAGGAAGACCCAGTACTTC. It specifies CSAETSRKTQYF.

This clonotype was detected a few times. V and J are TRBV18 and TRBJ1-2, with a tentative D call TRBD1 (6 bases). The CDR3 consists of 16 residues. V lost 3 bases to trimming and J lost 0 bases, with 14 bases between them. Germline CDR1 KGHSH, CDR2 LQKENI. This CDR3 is CASSPSPGAPNYGYTF. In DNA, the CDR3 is TGTGCCAGCTCACCTTCCCCAGGGGCGCCTAACTATGGCTACACCTTC.

CDR3 sequence (DNA): TGTGCCAGCAGCTCCGGGGCTTCGAAGAGGCCCAGGTTCTTC. Translating gives CASSSGASKRPRFF. V is TRBV7-6 and J is TRBJ2-1, with D perhaps matching TRBD1 or TRBD2 (5 bases each). Germline CDR1 reads SGHVS; CDR2 reads FNYEAQ. The CDR3 length is 14 residues. V was clipped by 4 bases and J by 15 bases, with 22 bases between them.

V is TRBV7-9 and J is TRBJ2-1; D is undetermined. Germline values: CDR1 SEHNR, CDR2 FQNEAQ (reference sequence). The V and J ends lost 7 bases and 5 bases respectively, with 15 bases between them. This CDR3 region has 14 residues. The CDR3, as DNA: TGTGCCAGCACTAAGCTCATGCAAGACAATGAGCAGTTCTTC. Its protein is CASTKLMQDNEQFF. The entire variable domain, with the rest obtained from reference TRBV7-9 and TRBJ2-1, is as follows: DTGVSQNPRHKITKRGQNVTFRCDPISEHNRLYWYRQTLGQGPEFLTYFQNEAQLEKSRLLSDRFSAERPKGSFSTLEIQRTEQGDSAMYLCASTKLMQDNEQFFGPGTRLTVL.

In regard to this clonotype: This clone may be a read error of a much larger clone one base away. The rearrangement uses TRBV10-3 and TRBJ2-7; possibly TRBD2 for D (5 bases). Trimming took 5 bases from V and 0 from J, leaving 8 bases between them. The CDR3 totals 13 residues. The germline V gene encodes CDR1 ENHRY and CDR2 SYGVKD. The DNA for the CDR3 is TGTGCCATCAGTTCCGGGAACTCCTACGAGCAGTACTTC. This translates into CAISSGNSYEQYF.

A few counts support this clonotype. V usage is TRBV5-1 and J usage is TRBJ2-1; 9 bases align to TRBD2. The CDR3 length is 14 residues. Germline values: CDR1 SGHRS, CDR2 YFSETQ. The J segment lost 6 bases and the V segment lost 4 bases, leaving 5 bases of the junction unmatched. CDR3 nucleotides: TGCGCCAGCAGCCGGACTAGCGCTGGCAATGAGCAGTTCTTC. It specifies CASSRTSAGNEQFF.

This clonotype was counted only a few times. The CDR3 sequence is CATTGGLPAGELFF. CDR3 in DNA: TGTGCCACCACGGGGGGGCTGCCGGCCGGGGAGCTGTTTTTT. The chain uses TRBV6-6 and TRBJ2-2; TRBD2 matches 8 bases. CDR3 length equals 14 residues. Germline assignment: CDR1 MNHNY and CDR2 SVGAGI (reference sequence). J was trimmed by 6 bases and V by 10 bases; bases with no gene match: 10.

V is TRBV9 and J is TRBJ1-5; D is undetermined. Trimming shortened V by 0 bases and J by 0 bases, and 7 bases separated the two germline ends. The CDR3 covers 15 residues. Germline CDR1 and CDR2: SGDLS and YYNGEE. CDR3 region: CASSVAGVSNQPQHF. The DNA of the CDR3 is TGTGCCAGCAGCGTAGCGGGTGTTAGCAATCAGCCCCAGCATTTT.

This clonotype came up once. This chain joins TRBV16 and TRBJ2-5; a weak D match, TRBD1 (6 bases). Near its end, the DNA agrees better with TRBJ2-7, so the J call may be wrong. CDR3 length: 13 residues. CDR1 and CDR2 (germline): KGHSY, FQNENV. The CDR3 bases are TGTGCCAGCAGCCAATTCGACAGGTCCGAGCAGTACTTC. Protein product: CASSQFDRSEQYF.

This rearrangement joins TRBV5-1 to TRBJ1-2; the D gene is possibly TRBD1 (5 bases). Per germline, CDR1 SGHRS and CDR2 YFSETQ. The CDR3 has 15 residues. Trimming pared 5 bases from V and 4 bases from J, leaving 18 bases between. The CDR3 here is CASRDTGHAGYGYTF. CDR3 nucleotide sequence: TGCGCCAGCAGGGACACGGGGCACGCAGGCTATGGCTACACCTTC. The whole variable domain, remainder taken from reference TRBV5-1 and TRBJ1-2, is KAGVTQTPRYLIKTRGQQVTLSCSPISGHRSVSWYQQTPGQGLQFLFEYFSETQRNKGNFPGRFSGRQFSNSRSEMNVSTLELGDSALYLCASRDTGHAGYGYTFGSGTRLTVV.

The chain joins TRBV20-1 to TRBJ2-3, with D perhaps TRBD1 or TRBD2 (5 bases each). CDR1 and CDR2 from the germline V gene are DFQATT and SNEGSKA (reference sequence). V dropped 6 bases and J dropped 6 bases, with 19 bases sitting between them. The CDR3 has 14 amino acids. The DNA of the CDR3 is TGCAGTGCATACGGGCTGCCCGGGACGGATACGCAGTATTTT. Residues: CSAYGLPGTDTQYF.

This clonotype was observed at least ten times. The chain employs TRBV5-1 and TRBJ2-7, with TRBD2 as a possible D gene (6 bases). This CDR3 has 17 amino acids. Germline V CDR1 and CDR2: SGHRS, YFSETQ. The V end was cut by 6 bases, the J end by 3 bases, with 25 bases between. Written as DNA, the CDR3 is TGCGCCAGCACCCTAGAAGGACGGGGGACTCCATTCTACGAGCAGTACTTC. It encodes CASTLEGRGTPFYEQYF.

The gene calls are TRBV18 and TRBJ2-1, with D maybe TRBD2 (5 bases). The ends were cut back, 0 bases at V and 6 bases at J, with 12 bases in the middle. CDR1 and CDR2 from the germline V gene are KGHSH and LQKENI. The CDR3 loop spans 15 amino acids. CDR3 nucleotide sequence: TGTGCCAGCTCACCACCTACGAGGGCCCCCAATGAGCAGTTCTTC. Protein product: CASSPPTRAPNEQFF.

The CDR3 nucleotides are TGCGCCAGCAGCTTGGCCGCGGGGCAGGGGGGAACAGATACGCAGTATTTT. Amino acids: CASSLAAGQGGTDTQYF. V and J are TRBV5-1 and TRBJ2-3; a weak D match, TRBD1 (7 bases). The CDR3 sequence is 17 residues long. The V gene's germline CDR1 is SGHRS and CDR2 YFSETQ. V was shortened by 0 bases and J by 3 bases, with 17 bases between the two germline ends. Using reference TRBV5-1 and TRBJ2-3 for the parts outside the CDR3, the full variable domain is KAGVTQTPRYLIKTRGQQVTLSCSPISGHRSVSWYQQTPGQGLQFLFEYFSETQRNKGNFPGRFSGRQFSNSRSEMNVSTLELGDSALYLCASSLAAGQGGTDTQYFGPGTRLTVL.

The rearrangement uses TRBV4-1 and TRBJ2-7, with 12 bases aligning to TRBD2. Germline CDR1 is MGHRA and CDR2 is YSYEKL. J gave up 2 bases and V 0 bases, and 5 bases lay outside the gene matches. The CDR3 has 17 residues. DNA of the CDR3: TGCGCCAGCAGCCAAGAAGGACTAGCGGGAACCACCTACGAGCAGTACTTC. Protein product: CASSQEGLAGTTYEQYF.

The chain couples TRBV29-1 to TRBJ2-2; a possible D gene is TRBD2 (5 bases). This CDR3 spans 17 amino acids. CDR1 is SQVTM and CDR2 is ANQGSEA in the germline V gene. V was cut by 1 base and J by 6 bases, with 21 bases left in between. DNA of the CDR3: TGCAGCGTTGAAGGTACTAGTGCTCGATACACGGCCGGGGAGCTGTTTTTT. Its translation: CSVEGTSARYTAGELFF.

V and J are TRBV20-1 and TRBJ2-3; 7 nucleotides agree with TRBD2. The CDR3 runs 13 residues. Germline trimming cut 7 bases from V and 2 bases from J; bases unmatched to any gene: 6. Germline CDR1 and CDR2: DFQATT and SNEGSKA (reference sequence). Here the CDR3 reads CSENGGTTDTQYF. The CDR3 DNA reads TGCAGTGAAAACGGGGGGACCACAGATACGCAGTATTTT.

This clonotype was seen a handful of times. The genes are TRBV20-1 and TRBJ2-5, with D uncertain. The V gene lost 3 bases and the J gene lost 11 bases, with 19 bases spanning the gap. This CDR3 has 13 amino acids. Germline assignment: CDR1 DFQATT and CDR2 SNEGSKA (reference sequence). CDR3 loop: CSARRLPGNEQYF. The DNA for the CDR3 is TGCAGTGCTAGGAGACTTCCAGGCAATGAGCAGTACTTC.

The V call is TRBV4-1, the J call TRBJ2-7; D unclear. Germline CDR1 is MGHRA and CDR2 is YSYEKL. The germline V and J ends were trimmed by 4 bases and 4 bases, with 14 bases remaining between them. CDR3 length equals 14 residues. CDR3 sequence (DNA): TGCGCCAGCAGCCCCCCCGGCTCGAGGTACGAGCAGTACTTC. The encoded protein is CASSPPGSRYEQYF.

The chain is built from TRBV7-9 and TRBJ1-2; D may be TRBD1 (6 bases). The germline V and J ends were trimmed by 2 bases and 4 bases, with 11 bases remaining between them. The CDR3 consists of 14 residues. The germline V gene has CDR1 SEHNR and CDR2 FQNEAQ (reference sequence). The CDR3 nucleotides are TGTGCCAGCAGCTTATCGGACAGCCTCTATGGCTACACCTTC. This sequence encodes CASSLSDSLYGYTF.

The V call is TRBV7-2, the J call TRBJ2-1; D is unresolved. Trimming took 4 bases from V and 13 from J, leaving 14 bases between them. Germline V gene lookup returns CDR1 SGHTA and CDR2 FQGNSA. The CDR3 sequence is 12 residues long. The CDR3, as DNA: TGTGCCAGCAGCTCCACCCAAATAGGTCAGTTCTTC. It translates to CASSSTQIGQFF.

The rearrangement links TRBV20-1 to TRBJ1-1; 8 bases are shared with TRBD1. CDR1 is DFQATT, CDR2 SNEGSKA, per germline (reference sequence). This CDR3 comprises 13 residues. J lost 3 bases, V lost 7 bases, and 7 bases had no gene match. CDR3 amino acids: CSVYGDRYTEAFF. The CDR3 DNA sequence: TGCAGTGTGTATGGGGACAGGTACACTGAAGCTTTCTTT.

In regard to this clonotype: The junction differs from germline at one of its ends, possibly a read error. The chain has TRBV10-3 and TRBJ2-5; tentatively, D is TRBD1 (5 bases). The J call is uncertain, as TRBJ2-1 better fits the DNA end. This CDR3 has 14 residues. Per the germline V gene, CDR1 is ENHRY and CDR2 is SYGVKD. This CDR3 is CAISEFGAQETQFF. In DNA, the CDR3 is TGCGCCATCAGTGAGTTTGGGGCCCAAGAGACCCAGTTCTTC.

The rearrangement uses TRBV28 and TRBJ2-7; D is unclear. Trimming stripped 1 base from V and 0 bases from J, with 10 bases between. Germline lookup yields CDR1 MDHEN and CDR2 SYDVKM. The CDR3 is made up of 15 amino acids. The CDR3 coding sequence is TGTGCCAGCAGTTTATACCCGCGTGGCTCCTACGAGCAGTACTTC. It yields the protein CASSLYPRGSYEQYF.

CDR3 residues: CASSQDRSGGNTEAFF. The CDR3 DNA sequence: TGTGCCAGCAGCCAAGATCGATCAGGAGGCAACACTGAAGCTTTCTTT. This chain links TRBV3-1 with TRBJ1-1; D unresolved. CDR3 length equals 16 residues. Deletions cut 0 bases from V and 2 bases from J, with 13 bases between. Per the germline V gene, CDR1 is LGHDT and CDR2 is YNNKEL (reference sequence).